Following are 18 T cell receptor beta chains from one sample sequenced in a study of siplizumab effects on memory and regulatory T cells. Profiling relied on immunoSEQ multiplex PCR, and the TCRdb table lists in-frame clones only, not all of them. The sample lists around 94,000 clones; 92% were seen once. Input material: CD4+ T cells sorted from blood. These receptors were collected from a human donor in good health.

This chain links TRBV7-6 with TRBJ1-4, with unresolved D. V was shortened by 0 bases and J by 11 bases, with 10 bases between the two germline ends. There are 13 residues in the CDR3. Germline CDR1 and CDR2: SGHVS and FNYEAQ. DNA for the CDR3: TGTGCCAGCAGCTTAGCCTCCGGTGGGAAACTGTTTTTT. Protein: CASSLASGGKLFF.

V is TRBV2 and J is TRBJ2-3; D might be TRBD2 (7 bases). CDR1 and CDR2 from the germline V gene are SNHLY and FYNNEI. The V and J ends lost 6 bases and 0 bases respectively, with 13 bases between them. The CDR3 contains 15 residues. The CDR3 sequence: CASSGGQGSTDTQYF. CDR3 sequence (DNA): TGTGCCAGCAGCGGGGGGCAGGGTAGCACAGATACGCAGTATTTT.

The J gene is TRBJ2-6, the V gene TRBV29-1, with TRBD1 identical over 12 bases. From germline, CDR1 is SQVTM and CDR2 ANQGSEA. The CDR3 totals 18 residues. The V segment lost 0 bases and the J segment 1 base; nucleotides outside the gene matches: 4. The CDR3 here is CSVEDWGQGASGANVLTF. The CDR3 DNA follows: TGCAGCGTTGAAGATTGGGGACAGGGGGCTTCTGGGGCCAACGTCCTGACTTTC.

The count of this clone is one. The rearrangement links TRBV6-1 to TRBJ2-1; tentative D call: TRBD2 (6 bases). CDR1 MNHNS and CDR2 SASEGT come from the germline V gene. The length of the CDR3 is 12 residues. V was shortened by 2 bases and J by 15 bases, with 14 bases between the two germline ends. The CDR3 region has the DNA TGTGCCAGCAGTGAATGGAGGGAGGAGGGGTTCTTC. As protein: CASSEWREEGFF.

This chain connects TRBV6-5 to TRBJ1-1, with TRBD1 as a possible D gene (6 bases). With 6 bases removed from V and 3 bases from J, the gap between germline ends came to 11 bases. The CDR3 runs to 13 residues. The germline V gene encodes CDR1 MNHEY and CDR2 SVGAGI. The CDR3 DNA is TGTGCCAGCAGGAAGGGGGTAGACACTGAAGCTTTCTTT. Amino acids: CASRKGVDTEAFF.

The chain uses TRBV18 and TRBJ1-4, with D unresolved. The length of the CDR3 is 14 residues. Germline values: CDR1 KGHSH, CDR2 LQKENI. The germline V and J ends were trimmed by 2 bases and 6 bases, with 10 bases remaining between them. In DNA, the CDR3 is TGTGCCAGCTCACCATCGCAGTTAGATGAAAAACTGTTTTTT. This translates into CASSPSQLDEKLFF.

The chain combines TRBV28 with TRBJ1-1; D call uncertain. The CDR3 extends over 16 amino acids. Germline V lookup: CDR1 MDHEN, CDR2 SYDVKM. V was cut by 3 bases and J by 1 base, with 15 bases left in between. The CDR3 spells CASSFLTNYGNTEAFF. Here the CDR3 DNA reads TGTGCCAGCAGTTTCCTCACCAACTATGGGAACACTGAAGCTTTCTTT.

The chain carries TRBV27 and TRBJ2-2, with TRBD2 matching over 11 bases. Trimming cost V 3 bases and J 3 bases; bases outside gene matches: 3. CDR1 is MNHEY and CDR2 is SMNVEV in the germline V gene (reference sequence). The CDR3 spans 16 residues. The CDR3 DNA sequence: TGTGCCAGCAGTTTTAGCGGGAGGGCCGACACCGGGGAGCTGTTTTTT. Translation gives CASSFSGRADTGELFF.

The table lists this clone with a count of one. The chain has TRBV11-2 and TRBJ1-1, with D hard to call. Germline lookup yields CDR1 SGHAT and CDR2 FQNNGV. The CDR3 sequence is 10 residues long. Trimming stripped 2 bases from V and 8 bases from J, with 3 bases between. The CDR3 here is CASSLREAFF. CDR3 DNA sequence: TGTGCCAGCAGCTTAAGGGAAGCTTTCTTT.

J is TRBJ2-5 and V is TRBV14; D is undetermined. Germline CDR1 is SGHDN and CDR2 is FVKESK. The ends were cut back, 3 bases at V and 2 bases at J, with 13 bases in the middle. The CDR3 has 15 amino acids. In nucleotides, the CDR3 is TGTGCCAGCAGCCAGCTTCCAGGCCTTCAAGAGACCCAGTACTTC. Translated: CASSQLPGLQETQYF. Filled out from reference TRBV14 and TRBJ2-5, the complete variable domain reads EAGVTQFPSHSVIEKGQTVTLRCDPISGHDNLYWYRRVMGKEIKFLLHFVKESKQDESGMPNNRFLAERTGGTYSTLKVQPAELEDSGVYFCASSQLPGLQETQYFGPGTRLLVL.

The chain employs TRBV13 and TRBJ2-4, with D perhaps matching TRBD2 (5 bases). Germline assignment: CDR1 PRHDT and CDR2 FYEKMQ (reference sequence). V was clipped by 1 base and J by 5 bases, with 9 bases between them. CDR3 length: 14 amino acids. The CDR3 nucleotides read TGTGCCAGCAGCTTAGTTGACTACCAAAACATTCAGTACTTC. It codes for CASSLVDYQNIQYF.

The CDR3 DNA reads TGTGCCAGCAGCTTAGAAGGACAGGGCGTCGTAGGCACTGAAGCTTTCTTT. Protein product: CASSLEGQGVVGTEAFF. The rearrangement uses TRBV7-3 and TRBJ1-1, with TRBD1 identical over 8 bases. The CDR3 contains 17 residues. The germline gives CDR1 SGHTA, CDR2 FQGTGA. Trimming took 2 bases from V and 4 from J; bases not matched to a gene: 12.

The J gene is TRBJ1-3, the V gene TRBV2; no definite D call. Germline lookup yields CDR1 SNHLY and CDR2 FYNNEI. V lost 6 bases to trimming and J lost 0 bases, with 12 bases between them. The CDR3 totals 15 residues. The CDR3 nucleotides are TGTGCCAGCAGACAACAACCGAACTCTGGAAACACCATATATTTT. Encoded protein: CASRQQPNSGNTIYF.

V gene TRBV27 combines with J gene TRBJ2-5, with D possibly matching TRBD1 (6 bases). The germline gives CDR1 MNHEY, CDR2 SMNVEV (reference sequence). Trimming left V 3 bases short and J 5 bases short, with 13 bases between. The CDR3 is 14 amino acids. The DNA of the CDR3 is TGTGCCAGCAGTTTTTCAGGGGTCGGTGAGACCCAGTACTTC. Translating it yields CASSFSGVGETQYF.

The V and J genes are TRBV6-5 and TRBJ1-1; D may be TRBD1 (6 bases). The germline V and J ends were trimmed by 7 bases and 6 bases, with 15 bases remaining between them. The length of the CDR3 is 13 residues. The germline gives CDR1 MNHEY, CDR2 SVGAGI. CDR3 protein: CASIREGGSEAFF. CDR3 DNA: TGTGCCAGCATCAGGGAGGGGGGCTCTGAAGCTTTCTTT.

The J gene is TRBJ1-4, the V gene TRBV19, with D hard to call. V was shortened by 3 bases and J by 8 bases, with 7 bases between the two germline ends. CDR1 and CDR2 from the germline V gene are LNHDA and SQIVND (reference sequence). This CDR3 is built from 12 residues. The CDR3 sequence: CASSIREEKLFF. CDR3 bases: TGTGCCAGTAGTATCCGGGAAGAAAAACTGTTTTTT.

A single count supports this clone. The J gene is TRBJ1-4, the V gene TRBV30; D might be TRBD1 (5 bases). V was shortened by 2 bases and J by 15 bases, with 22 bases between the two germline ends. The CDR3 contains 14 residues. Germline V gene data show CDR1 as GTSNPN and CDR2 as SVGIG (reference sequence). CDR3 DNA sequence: TGTGCCTGGAGTTGGGGGGTTCCCCCAGTCAGGGTGTTTTTT. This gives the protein CAWSWGVPPVRVFF.

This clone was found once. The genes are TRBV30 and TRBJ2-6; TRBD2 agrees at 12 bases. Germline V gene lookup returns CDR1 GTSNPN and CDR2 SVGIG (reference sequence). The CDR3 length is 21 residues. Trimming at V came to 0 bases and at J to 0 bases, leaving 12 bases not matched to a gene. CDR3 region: CAWSVQGLAGGLSSGANVLTF. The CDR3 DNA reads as TGTGCCTGGAGTGTCCAGGGACTAGCGGGCGGTTTAAGCTCTGGGGCCAACGTCCTGACTTTC.